This is a list of T cell receptor beta chains from one sample in a study of blood T cell repertoires in COVID-19. Sequencing used immunoSEQ multiplex PCR; TCRdb keeps in-frame clones, though not all of them. The sample contains approximately 28,000 clones, approximately 77% of which appear only once. Sequencing was carried out using peripheral blood. The receptors come from an older man with active or convalescent COVID-19. CDR3s include the opening cysteine and the closing phenylalanine or tryptophan. The D gene is left open where the match is weak. The size field is filled for only some rows; it gives once, few, many or a size class.

d_gene,j_gene,len,abundance,v_gene,CDR3nt,CDR3aa
NA,TRBJ1-1,15,NA,TRBV7-2,TGTGCCAGCAGGGTGACTGGAGTCGGGGGGACTGAAGCTTTCTTT,CASRVTGVGGTEAFF
TRBD1,TRBJ1-2,14,NA,TRBV5-6,TGTGCCAGCACCAGACAGGGGTGGGACTATGGCTACACCTTC,CASTRQGWDYGYTF
NA,TRBJ1-2,15,NA,TRBV5-1,TGCGCCAGCAGCTTGGAGGGAGTGACCAGCTATGGCTACACCTTC,CASSLEGVTSYGYTF
TRBD1,TRBJ1-2,13,NA,TRBV6-5,TGTGCCAGCAGTTTGGGACAGGGATGGGGCTACACCTTC,CASSLGQGWGYTF
TRBD1,TRBJ2-2,16,NA,TRBV18,TGTGCCAGCTCAGCTTACCGGGACAGGGTCACCGGGGAGCTGTTTTTT,CASSAYRDRVTGELFF
NA,TRBJ1-1,15,NA,TRBV5-1,TGCGCCAGCAGCTTGTCTGGGGCCTCACACACTGAAGCTTTCTTT,CASSLSGASHTEAFF
TRBD2,TRBJ2-1,14,NA,TRBV29-1,TGCAGCGTTAAAGCGGGAGGCGGCTACAATGAGCAGTTCTTC,CSVKAGGGYNEQFF
TRBD2,TRBJ2-3,15,NA,TRBV19,TGTGCCAGTAACGGACTAGCGGGGGGTTCAGATACGCAGTATTTT,CASNGLAGGSDTQYF
NA,TRBJ2-1,12,NA,TRBV25-1,TGTGCCAGCAGGAGCTCCTACAATGAGCAGTTCTTC,CASRSSYNEQFF
TRBD1,TRBJ1-1,14,NA,TRBV19,TGTGCCAGTAGGGGGCGGACAGGCAAAACTGAAGCTTTCTTT,CASRGRTGKTEAFF
TRBD1,TRBJ1-2,16,NA,TRBV18,TGTGCCAGCTTCCCCGACCGGACAGGGGTGGGGAGTGGCTACACCTTC,CASFPDRTGVGSGYTF
TRBD2,TRBJ2-3,15,medium-sized,TRBV15,TGTGCCACCAGCAGAGAAGCGGGAGCCACAGATACGCAGTATTTT,CATSREAGATDTQYF
TRBD1,TRBJ2-7,17,NA,TRBV19,TGTGCCAGTAGCGTTTGGACAGGAGACATTTTAGTCGCCGAGCAGTACTTC,CASSVWTGDILVAEQYF
TRBD1,TRBJ2-1,15,NA,TRBV28,TGTGCCAGCAGTCCCCGAGGACAGGTTACCAATGAGCAGTTCTTC,CASSPRGQVTNEQFF
TRBD2,TRBJ2-5,13,NA,TRBV28,TGTGCCAGCAAACGGGGAGGGCAAGAGACCCAGTACTTC,CASKRGGQETQYF
TRBD1,TRBJ2-3,15,few,TRBV6-4,TGTGCCAGCAGTCTGGACAGGGGGCTCCCAGATACGCAGTATTTT,CASSLDRGLPDTQYF